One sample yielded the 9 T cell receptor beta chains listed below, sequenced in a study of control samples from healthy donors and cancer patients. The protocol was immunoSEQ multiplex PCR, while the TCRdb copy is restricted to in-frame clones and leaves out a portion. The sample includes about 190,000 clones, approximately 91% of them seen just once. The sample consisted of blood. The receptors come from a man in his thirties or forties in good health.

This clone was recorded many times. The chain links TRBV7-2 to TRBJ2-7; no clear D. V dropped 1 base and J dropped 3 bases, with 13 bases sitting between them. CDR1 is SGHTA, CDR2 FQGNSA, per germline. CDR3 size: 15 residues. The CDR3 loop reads CASSLVYRGYYEQYF. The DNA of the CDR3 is TGTGCCAGCAGCTTAGTGTACCGTGGGTACTACGAGCAGTACTTC.

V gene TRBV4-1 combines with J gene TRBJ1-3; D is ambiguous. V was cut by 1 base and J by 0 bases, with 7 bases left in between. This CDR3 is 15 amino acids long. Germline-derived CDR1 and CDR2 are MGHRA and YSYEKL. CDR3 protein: CASSQGHPSGNTIYF. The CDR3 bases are TGCGCCAGCAGCCAAGGACACCCCTCTGGAAACACCATATATTTT.

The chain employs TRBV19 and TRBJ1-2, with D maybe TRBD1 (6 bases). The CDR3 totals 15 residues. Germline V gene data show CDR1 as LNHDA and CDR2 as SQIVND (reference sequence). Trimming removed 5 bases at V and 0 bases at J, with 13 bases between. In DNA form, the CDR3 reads TGTGCCAGTAGTTTCCCCTCAGGGGCTAACTATGGCTACACCTTC. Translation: CASSFPSGANYGYTF.

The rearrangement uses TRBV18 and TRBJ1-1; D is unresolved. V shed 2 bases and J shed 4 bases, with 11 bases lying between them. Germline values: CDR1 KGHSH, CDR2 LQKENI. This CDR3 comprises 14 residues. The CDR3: CASSPMGLGTEAFF. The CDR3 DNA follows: TGTGCCAGCTCACCAATGGGCTTGGGCACTGAAGCTTTCTTT. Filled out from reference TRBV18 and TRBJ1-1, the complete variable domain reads NAGVMQNPRHLVRRRGQEARLRCSPMKGHSHVYWYRQLPEEGLKFMVYLQKENIIDESGMPKERFSAEFPKEGPSILRIQQVVRGDSAAYFCASSPMGLGTEAFFGQGTRLTVV.

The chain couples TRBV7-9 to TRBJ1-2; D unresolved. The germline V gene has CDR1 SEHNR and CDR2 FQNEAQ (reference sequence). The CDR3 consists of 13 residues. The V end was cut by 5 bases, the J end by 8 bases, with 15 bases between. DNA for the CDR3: TGTGCCAGCAGCCCTACCGGGTCCCCGGGCTACACCTTC. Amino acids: CASSPTGSPGYTF.

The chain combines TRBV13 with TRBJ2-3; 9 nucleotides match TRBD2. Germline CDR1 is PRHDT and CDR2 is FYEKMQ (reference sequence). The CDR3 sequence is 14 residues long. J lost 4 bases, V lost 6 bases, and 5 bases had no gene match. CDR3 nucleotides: TGTGCCAGCAGAGTAGCGGGGGCCTCAGATACGCAGTATTTT. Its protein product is CASRVAGASDTQYF.

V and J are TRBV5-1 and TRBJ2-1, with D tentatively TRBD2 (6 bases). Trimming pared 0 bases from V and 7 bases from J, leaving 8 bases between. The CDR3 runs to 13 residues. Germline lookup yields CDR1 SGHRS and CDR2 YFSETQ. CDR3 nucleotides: TGCGCCAGCAGCTTGGCCGCGGGGAATGAGCAGTTCTTC. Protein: CASSLAAGNEQFF.

CDR3 protein: CATSDNDRVYGYTF. CDR3 DNA: TGTGCCACCAGTGACAATGACAGGGTCTATGGCTACACCTTC. The genes are TRBV24-1 and TRBJ1-2, with 7 positions matching TRBD1. With 4 bases clipped from V and 4 bases from J, the junction kept 5 bases outside the gene matches. The germline gives CDR1 KGHDR, CDR2 SFDVKD. The CDR3 runs to 14 residues.

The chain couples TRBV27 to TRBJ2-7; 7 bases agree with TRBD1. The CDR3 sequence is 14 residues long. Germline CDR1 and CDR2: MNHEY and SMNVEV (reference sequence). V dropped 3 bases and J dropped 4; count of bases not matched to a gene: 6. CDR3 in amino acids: CASSFGQAAYEQYF. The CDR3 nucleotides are TGTGCCAGCAGTTTCGGACAGGCAGCTTACGAGCAGTACTTC.